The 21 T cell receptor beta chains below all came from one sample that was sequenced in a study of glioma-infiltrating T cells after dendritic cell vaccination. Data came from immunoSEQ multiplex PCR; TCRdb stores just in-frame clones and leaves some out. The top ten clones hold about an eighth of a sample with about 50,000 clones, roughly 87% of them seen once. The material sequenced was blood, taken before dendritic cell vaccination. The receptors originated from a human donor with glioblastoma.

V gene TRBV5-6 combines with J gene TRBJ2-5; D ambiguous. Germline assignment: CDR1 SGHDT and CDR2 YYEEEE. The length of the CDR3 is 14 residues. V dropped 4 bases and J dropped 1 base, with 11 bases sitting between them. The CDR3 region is CASSPTPFQETQYF. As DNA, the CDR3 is TGTGCCAGCAGCCCGACACCATTCCAAGAGACCCAGTACTTC.

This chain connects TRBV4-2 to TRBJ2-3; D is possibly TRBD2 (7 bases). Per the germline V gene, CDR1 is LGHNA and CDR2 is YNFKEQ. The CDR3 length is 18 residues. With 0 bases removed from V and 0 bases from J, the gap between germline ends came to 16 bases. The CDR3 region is CASSQDERRGTSTDTQYF. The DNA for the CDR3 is TGTGCCAGCAGCCAAGATGAAAGGCGGGGGACAAGCACAGATACGCAGTATTTT.

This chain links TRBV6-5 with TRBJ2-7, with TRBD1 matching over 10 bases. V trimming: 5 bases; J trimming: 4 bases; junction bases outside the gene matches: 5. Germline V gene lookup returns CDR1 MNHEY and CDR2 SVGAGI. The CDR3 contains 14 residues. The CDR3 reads CASSRQGAVYEQYF. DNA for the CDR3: TGTGCCAGCAGTCGACAGGGGGCAGTATACGAGCAGTACTTC.

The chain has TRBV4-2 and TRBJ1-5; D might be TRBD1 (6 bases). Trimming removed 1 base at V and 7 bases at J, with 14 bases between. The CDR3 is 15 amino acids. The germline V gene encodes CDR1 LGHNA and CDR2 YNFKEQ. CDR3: CASSQVKGDGQPQHF. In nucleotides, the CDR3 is TGTGCCAGCAGCCAAGTGAAGGGGGATGGACAGCCCCAGCATTTT.

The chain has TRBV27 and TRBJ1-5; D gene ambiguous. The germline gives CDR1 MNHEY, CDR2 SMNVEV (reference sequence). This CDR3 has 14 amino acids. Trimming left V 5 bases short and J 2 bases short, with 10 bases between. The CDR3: CASSPRQGNQPQHF. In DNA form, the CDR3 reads TGTGCCAGCAGTCCTCGGCAGGGCAATCAGCCCCAGCATTTT.

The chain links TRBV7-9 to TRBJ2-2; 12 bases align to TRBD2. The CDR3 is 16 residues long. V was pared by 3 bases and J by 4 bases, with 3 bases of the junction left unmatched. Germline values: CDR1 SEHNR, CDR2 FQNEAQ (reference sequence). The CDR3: CASSFLAGGPTGELFF. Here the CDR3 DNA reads TGTGCCAGCAGCTTCCTAGCGGGGGGGCCCACCGGGGAGCTGTTTTTT.

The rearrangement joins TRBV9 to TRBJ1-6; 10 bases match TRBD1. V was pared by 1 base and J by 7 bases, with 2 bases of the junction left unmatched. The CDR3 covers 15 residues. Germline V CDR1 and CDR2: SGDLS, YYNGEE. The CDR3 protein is CASSVRGQGNSPLHF. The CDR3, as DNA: TGTGCCAGCAGCGTACGGGGACAGGGGAATTCACCCCTCCACTTT.

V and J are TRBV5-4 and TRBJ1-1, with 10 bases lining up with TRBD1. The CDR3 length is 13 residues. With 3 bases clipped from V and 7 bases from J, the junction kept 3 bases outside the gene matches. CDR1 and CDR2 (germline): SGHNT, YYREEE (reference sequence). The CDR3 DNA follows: TGTGCCAGCAGCTCGGGGACAGGGGATGAAGCTTTCTTT. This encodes CASSSGTGDEAFF.

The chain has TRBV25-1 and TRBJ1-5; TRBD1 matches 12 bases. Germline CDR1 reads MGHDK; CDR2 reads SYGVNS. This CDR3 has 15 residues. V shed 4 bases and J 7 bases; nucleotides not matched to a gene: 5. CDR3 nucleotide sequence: TGTGCCAGCAGTGGGGACAGGGGGCTGGACCAGCCCCAGCATTTT. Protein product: CASSGDRGLDQPQHF.

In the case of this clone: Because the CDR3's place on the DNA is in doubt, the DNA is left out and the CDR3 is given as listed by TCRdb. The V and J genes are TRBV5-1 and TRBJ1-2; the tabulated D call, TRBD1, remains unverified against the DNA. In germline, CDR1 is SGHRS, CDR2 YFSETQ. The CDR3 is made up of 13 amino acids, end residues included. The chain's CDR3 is CASSFGQGNGCTF.

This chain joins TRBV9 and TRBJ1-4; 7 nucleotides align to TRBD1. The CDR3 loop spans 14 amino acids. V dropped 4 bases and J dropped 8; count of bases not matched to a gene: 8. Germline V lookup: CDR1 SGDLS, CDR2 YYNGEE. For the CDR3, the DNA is TGTGCCAGCAGCCCGACAGGGCGACGAGAAAAACTGTTTTTT. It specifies CASSPTGRREKLFF.

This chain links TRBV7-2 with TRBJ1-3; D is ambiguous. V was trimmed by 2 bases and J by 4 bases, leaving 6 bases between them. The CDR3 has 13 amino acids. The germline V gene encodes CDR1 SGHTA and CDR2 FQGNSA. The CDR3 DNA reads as TGTGCCAGCAGCTTATTGAGGGGAAACACCATATATTTT. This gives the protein CASSLLRGNTIYF.

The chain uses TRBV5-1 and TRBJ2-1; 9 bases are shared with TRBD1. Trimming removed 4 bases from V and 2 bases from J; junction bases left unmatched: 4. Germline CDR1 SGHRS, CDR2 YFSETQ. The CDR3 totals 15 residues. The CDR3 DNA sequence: TGCGCCAGCAGCCCCCGACAGGGGGCCTACAATGAGCAGTTCTTC. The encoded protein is CASSPRQGAYNEQFF. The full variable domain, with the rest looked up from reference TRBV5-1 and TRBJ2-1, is KAGVTQTPRYLIKTRGQQVTLSCSPISGHRSVSWYQQTPGQGLQFLFEYFSETQRNKGNFPGRFSGRQFSNSRSEMNVSTLELGDSALYLCASSPRQGAYNEQFFGPGTRLTVL.

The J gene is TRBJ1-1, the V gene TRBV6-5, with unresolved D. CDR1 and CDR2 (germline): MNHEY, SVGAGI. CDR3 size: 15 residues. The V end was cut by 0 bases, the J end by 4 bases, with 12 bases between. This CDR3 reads CASSYSTPGRTEAFF. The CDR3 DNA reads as TGTGCCAGCAGTTACTCGACCCCAGGCCGCACTGAAGCTTTCTTT.

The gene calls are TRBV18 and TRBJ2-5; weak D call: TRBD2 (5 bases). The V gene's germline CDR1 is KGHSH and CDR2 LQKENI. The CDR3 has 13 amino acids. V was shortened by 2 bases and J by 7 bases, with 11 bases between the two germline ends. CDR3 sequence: CASSPSDRGTQYF. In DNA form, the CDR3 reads TGTGCCAGCTCACCATCCGACCGGGGGACCCAGTACTTC.

The CDR3 here is CASSVGSDYEQYF. For the CDR3, the DNA is TGTGCCAGCAGCGTGGGCAGTGACTACGAGCAGTACTTC. V and J are TRBV9 and TRBJ2-7; D unresolved. Germline-derived CDR1 and CDR2 are SGDLS and YYNGEE. The CDR3 spans 13 residues. V lost 2 bases and J 3 bases, leaving 9 bases between the germline ends.

CDR3: CASSLMSGEDGYTF. The DNA for the CDR3 is TGTGCCAGCTCACTTATGTCGGGGGAGGACGGCTACACCTTC. This chain joins TRBV18 and TRBJ1-2; D is possibly TRBD1 (5 bases). The germline gives CDR1 KGHSH, CDR2 LQKENI. The CDR3 is 14 amino acids. Between the trimmed V and J ends, which lost 4 bases and 8 bases, there was a span of 17 bases.

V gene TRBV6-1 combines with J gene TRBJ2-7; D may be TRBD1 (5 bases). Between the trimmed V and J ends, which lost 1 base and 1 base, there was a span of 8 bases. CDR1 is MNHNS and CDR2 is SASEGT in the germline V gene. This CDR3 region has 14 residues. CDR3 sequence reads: CASSEDRFSYEQYF. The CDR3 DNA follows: TGTGCCAGCAGTGAAGACAGGTTTTCCTACGAGCAGTACTTC.

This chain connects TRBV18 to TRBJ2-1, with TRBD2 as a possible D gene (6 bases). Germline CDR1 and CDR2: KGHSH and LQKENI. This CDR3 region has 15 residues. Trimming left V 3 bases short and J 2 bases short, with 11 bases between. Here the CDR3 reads CASSPNSGTYNEQFF. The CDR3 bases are TGTGCCAGCTCACCGAATAGCGGAACCTACAATGAGCAGTTCTTC.

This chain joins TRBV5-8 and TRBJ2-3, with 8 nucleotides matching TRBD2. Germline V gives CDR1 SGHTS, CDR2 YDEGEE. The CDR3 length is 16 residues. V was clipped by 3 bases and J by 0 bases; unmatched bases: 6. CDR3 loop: CASSWIAGRSTDTQYF. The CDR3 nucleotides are TGTGCCAGCAGCTGGATAGCGGGGAGGAGCACAGATACGCAGTATTTT. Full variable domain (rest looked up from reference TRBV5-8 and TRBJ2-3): EAGVTQSPTHLIKTRGQQATLRCSPISGHTSVYWYQQALGLGLQFLLWYDEGEERNRGNFPPRFSGRQFPNYSSELNVNALELEDSALYLCASSWIAGRSTDTQYFGPGTRLTVL.

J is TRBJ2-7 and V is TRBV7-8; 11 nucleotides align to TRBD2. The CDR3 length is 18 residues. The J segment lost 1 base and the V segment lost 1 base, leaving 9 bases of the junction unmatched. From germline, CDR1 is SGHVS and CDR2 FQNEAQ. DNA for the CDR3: TGTGCCAGCAGCTTAGATAGTAGCGGGAGGGAACGGTCCTACGAGCAGTACTTC. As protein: CASSLDSSGRERSYEQYF.